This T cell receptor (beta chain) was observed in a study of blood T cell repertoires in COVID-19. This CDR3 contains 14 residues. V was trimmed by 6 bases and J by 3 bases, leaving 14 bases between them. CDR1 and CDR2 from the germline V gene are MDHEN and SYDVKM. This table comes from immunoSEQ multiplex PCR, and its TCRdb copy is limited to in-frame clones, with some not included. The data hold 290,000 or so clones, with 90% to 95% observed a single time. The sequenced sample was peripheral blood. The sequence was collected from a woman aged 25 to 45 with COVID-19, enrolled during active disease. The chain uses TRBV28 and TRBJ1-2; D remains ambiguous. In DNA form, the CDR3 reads TGTGCCAGCAGCCCAATCGGCGGTTACTATGGCTACACCTTC. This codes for CASSPIGGYYGYTF.